This T cell receptor beta chain was sequenced in a study of CD8 T cells in Susac syndrome (dated by TCRdb to between 2017 and 2020). Regarding the complete study: Whether CD8+ T cell activation and differentiation in Susac syndrome was antigen driven was tested using repertoire sequencing. The study compared CD8+ T cell repertoire clonality among roughly 12 healthy donors, 14 Susac syndrome patients and roughly 16 multiple sclerosis patients. What the research found in general, with its limitations: The TCR sequencing and HLA analysis was acknowledged to have included a relatively small number of individuals.

The CDR3 goes from the cysteine to the phenylalanine over 14 residues. Just CDR3 DNA is preserved here, 42 bases in frame from base 1. In the germline V gene, CDR1 corresponds to SGHRS and CDR2 to YFSETQ. Trimming removed 2 bases from V and 5 bases from J, leaving 11 bases between the germline ends. Peripheral blood CD8+ and CD4+ T cells from healthy donors, Susac syndrome patients and multiple sclerosis patients were profiled by high-throughput TCR beta sequencing. Multiple sclerosis controls were treatment-naive patients with stable or active relapsing-remitting disease fulfilling revised McDonald criteria. Bulk CD8+ and CD4+ T cells were purified by magnetic negative isolation, whereas CD8+ TEMRA cells were enriched by FACS. Blood was collected in EDTA tubes and processed within 24 hours, with PBMCs isolated through density gradient centrifugation. PBMCs intended for TCR sequencing were cryopreserved in liquid nitrogen and were subsequently thawed in a 37 degrees C water bath. Purity of sorted or isolated CD4+, CD8+ and CD8+ TEMRA cells was at least 90%.

RNA was extracted using the RNeasy kit, and about 0.45 to 1 microgram was reverse transcribed with random hexamers. The immunoSEQ multiplex PCR assay, covering 54 Vbeta and 13 Jbeta segments, was used to amplify TCR beta CDR3 regions. PCR amplification bias was corrected by using a synthetic template baseline for primer optimization and computational correction. As for the original processing: Reads were annotated to V, D and J genes according to IMGT and were analyzed with immunoSEQ Analyzer, with only productive sequences retained. Clonality was computed as one minus Shannon entropy normalized by log2 of the number of productive unique sequences. For each patient and control, public and private clones were evaluated within the 100 most prevalent clones. Clones were defined as Susac-specific if absent from the healthy and MS cohorts, from around 1,000 published viral clones and from other ImmuneACCESS disease sequences. TCRdb ran its own pipeline on the public reads, namely fastp trimming at Q25 and MiXCR clone calling, and kept in-frame beta chains. Each entry merges the rows of one CDR3 protein and shows their most common DNA and genes. TCRdb's processing, not the authors' own work, is the source of the V and J calls. This sample lists around 140,000 distinct CDR3 sequences; 80% were detected once. The top ten clonotypes cover roughly 0.53% of the sample.

This clonotype was counted once. Its cognate antigen has yet to be identified. Per-base quality was not reported, and no clone a single base away is much larger than it. One read offers little support. The sequencing sample was made of CD8+ T cells from PBMCs. This clonotype originated in a human donor with multiple sclerosis. The chain is made from TRBV5-1 and TRBJ2-1, with an unclear D gene assignment. The CDR3 loop reads CASSFSRPNNEQFF. In nucleotides, the sequence is TGCGCCAGCAGCTTCTCTAGGCCCAACAATGAGCAGTTCTTC.